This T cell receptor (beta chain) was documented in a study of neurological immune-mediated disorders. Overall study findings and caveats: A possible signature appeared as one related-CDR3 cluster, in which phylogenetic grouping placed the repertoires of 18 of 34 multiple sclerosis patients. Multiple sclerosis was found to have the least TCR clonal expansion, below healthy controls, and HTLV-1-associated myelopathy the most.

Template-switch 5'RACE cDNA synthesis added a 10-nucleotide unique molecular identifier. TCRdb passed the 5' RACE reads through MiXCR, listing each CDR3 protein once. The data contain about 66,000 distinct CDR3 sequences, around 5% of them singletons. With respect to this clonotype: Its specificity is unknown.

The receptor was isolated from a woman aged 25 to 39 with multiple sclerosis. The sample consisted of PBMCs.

The CDR3 nucleotides read TGCGCCAGCAGCTTGTCGGCAGCCTCCTCTAACTATGGCTACACCTTC. This gives the protein CASSLSAASSNYGYTF. V usage is TRBV5-1 and J usage is TRBJ1-2; D call uncertain. Germline CDR1 SGHRS, CDR2 YFSETQ. Trimming cost V 1 base and J 0 bases, with 13 bases left between them. This CDR3 is built from 16 residues.